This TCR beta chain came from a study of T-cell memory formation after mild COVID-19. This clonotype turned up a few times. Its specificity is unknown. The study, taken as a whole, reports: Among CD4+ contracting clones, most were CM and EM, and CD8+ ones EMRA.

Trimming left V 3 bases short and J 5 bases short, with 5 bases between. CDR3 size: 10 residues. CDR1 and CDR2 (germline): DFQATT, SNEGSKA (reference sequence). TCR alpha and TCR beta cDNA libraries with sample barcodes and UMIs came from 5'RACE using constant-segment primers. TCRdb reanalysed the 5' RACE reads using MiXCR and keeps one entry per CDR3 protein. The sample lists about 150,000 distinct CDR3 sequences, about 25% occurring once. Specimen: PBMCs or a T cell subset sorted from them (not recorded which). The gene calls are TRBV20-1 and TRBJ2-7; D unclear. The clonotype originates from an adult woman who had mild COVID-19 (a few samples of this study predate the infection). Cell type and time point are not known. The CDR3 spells CSASSHEQYF. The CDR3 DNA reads TGCAGTGCTAGCAGCCACGAGCAGTACTTC.